The TCR beta chain described here comes from a study of T cell repertoires in cytomegalovirus infection. Trimming pared 2 bases from V and 2 bases from J, leaving 9 bases between. Germline loops: CDR1 ENHRY, CDR2 SYGVKD. There are 14 residues in the CDR3. Study observations and caveats: The cumulative frequency of public TCR beta families identified carriers of CMV plus the relevant HLA. CMV-specific HLA-C-restricted TCR beta clonotypes dominated the ex vivo response.

In its sample, this clonotype was seen a few times. Antigen: not known. One entry per CDR3 protein, called by TCRdb with MiXCR from the reads. The profile covers 250,000 to 300,000 distinct CDR3 sequences, with roughly a fifth appearing a single time and roughly 19% taken by the ten largest. V is TRBV10-3 and J is TRBJ1-2; D gene unclear. The source of this sequence is a human donor in good health (CMV status not recorded). Some clones in this sample may be carry-over from other donors' samples. The sequenced sample was cultured PBMCs, obtained from culture after CMV antigen stimulation. The CDR3 region is CAISESTNNYGYTF. The CDR3, as DNA: TGTGCCATCAGTGAGAGTACTAACAACTATGGCTACACCTTC.